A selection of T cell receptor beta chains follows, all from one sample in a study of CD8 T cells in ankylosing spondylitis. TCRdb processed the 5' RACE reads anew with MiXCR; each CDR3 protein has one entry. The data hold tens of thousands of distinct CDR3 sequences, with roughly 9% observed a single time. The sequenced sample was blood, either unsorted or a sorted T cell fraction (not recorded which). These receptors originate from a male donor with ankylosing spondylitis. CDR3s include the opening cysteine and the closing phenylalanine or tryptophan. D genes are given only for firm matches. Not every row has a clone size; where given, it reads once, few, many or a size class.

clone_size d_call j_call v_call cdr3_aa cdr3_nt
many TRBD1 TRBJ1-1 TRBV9 CASSVGGGGTEAFF TGTGCCAGCAGCGTAGGAGGGGGCGGCACTGAAGCTTTCTTT
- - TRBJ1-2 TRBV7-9 CASSLDGGGHYGYTF TGTGCCAGCAGCTTAGACGGGGGAGGGCACTATGGCTACACCTTC
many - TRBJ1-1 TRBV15 CATSRSWDAEAFF TGTGCCACCAGCCGGAGTTGGGATGCTGAAGCTTTCTTT
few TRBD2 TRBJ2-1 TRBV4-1 CASSQSTSGRDREQFF TGCGCCAGCAGCCAGAGCACTAGCGGGAGGGACCGTGAGCAGTTCTTC
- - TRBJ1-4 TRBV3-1 CASSQDLDSLEKLFF TGTGCCAGCAGCCAAGATCTGGACAGTCTTGAAAAACTGTTTTTT
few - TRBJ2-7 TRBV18 CASSPRDQVSYEQYF TGTGCCAGCTCACCCCGGGATCAGGTCTCCTACGAGCAGTACTTC
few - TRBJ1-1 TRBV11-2 CASSLGGDATEAFF TGTGCCAGCAGCTTAGGGGGTGACGCGACTGAAGCTTTCTTT
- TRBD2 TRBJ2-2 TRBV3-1 CACSPSLAGGVTGELFF TGTGCCTGCAGCCCCTCCCTAGCGGGAGGCGTCACCGGGGAGCTGTTTTTT
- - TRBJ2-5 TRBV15 CATSSRDRFPQETQYF TGTGCCACCAGCAGTCGCGACAGGTTTCCTCAAGAGACCCAGTACTTC
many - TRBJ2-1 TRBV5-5 CASSLSRDHPVDNEQFF TGTGCCAGCAGCTTAAGCCGGGATCACCCTGTGGACAATGAGCAGTTCTTC
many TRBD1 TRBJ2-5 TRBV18 CASSPRQGLFEETQYF TGTGCCAGCTCACCTCGACAGGGGTTGTTCGAGGAGACCCAGTACTTC
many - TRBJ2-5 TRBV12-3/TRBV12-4 CASSSGSGEGYF TGTGCCAGCAGTTCCGGTTCGGGAGAGGGGTACTTC
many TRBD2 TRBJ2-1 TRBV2 CASSDGRESSYNEQFF TGTGCCAGCAGTGACGGGCGGGAGAGCTCCTACAATGAGCAGTTCTTC
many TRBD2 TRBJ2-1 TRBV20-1 CSARQTSGRWNEQFF TGCAGTGCTAGACAGACTAGCGGGAGATGGAATGAGCAGTTCTTC
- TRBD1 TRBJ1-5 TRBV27 CASSRDRGGQPQHF TGTGCCAGCAGCCGGGACAGGGGTGGACAGCCCCAGCATTTT
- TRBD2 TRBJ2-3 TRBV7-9 CASSSGDLTDTQYF TGTGCCAGCAGCAGCGGGGATCTTACGGATACGCAGTATTTT
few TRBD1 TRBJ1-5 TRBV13 CASSLGTGTRQPQHF TGTGCCAGCAGCCTCGGGACAGGGACCCGTCAGCCCCAGCATTTT
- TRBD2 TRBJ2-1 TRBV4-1 CASSQEGGSKSNEQFF TGCGCCAGCAGCCAAGAAGGCGGGAGTAAGTCCAATGAGCAGTTCTTC
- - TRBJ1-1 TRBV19 CASSDRYGLEKMNTEAFF TGTGCCAGTAGTGACAGATACGGCCTAGAAAAGATGAACACTGAAGCTTTCTTT
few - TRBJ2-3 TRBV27 CASSFFGSPADTQYF TGTGCCAGCAGTTTTTTTGGGTCTCCCGCAGATACGCAGTATTTT
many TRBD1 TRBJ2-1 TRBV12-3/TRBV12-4 CASSLGDRPYNEQFF TGTGCCAGCAGTTTAGGGGACAGACCCTACAATGAGCAGTTCTTC
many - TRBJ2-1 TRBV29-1 CSVWGIRGEVDDEQFF TGCAGCGTTTGGGGAATAAGGGGGGAGGTTGATGATGAGCAGTTCTTC
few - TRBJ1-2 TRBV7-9 CASSLGGGQLLGYGYTF TGTGCCAGCAGCTTAGGGGGAGGCCAGCTTCTCGGCTATGGCTACACCTTC
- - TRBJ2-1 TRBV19 CASSLPSSQVNEQFF TGTGCCAGTAGTCTTCCTAGTTCCCAGGTGAATGAGCAGTTCTTC
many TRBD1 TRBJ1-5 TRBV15 CATSQGQAGDQPQHF TGTGCCACCAGCCAGGGACAGGCGGGCGATCAGCCCCAGCATTTT
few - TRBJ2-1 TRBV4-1 CASREGRYNEQFF TGCGCCAGCAGGGAGGGGCGCTACAATGAGCAGTTCTTC
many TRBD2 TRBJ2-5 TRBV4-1 CASTQTSGLIETQYF TGCGCCAGCACCCAGACTAGCGGGCTAATAGAGACCCAGTACTTC
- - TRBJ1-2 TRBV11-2 CASSPTTGAPNYGYTF TGTGCCAGCAGCCCCACGACGGGGGCCCCAAACTATGGCTACACCTTC
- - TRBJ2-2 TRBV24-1 CATSDFLDNTGELFF TGTGCCACCAGTGATTTCCTAGATAACACCGGGGAGCTGTTTTTT
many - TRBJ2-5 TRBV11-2 CASSLGASLRETQYF TGTGCCAGCAGCTTAGGGGCTAGCCTAAGAGAGACCCAGTACTTC
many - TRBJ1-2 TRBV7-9 CASSLSNGVYGYTF TGTGCCAGCAGCTTAAGTAACGGGGTCTATGGCTACACCTTC